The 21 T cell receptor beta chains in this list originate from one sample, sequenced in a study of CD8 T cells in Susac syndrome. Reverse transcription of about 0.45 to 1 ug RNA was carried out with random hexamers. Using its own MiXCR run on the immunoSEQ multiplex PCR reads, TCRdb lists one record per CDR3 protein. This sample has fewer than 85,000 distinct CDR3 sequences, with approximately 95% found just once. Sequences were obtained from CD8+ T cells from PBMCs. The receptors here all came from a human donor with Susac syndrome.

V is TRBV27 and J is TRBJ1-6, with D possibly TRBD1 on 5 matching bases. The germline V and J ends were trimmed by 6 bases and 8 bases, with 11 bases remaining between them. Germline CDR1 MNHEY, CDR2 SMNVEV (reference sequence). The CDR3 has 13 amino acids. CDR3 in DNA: TGTGCCAGCAGGAGACAGCAGCATTCACCCCTCCACTTT. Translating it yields CASRRQQHSPLHF.

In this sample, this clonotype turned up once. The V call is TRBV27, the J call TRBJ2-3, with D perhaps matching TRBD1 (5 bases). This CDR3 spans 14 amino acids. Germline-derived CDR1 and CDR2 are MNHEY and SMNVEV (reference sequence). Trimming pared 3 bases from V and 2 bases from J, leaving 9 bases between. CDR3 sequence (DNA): TGTGCCAGCAGTTTTCCAGGGCTCACAGATACGCAGTATTTT. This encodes CASSFPGLTDTQYF.

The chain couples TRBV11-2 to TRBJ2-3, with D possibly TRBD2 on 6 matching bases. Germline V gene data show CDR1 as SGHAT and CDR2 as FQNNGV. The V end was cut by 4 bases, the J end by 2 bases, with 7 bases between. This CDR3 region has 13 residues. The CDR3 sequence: CASSWDFTDTQYF. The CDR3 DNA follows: TGTGCCAGCAGCTGGGACTTCACAGATACGCAGTATTTT.

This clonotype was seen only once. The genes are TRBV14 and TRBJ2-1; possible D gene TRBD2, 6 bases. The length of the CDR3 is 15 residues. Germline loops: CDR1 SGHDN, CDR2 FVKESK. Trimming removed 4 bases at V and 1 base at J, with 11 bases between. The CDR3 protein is CASSPPGRSYNEQFF. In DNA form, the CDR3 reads TGTGCCAGCAGCCCTCCAGGGAGGTCCTACAATGAGCAGTTCTTC.

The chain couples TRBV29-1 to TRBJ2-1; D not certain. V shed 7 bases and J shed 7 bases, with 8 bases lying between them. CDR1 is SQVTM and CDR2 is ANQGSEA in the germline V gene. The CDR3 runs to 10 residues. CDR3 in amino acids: CSAETNEQFF. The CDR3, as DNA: TGCAGCGCCGAAACAAATGAGCAGTTCTTC.

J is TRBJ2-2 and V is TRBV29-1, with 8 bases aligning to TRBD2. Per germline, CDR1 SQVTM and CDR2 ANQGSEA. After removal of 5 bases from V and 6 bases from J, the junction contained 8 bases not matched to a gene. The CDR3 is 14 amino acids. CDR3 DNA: TGCAGCGTTTTTTCTGCTAGCGGGCCCGGGGAGCTGTTTTTT. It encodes CSVFSASGPGELFF.

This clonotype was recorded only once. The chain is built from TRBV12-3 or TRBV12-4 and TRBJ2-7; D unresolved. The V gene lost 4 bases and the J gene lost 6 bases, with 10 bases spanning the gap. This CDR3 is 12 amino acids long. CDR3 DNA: TGTGCCAGCAGTTACTCGATAACCGAGCAGTACTTC. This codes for CASSYSITEQYF.

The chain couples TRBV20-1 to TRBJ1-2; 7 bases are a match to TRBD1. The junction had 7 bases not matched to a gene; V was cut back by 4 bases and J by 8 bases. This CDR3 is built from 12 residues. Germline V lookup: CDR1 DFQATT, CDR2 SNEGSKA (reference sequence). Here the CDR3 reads CSAIDRVYGYTF. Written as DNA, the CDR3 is TGCAGTGCTATAGACAGGGTGTACGGCTACACCTTC.

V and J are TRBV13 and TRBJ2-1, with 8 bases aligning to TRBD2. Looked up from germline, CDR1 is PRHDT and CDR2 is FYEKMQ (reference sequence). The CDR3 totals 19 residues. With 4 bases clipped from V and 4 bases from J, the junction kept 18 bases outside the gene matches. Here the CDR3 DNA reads TGTGCCAGCAGCTCGTCCTCTTCTTCCGGGACTAGTTCTTACAATGAGCAGTTCTTC. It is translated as CASSSSSSSGTSSYNEQFF.

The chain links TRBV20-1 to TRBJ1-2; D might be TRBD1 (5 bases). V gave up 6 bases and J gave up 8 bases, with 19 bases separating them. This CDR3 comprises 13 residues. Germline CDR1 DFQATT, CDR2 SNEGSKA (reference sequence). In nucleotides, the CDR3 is TGCAGTGCCGGAGGGGACTTTTTGGGCGGCTACACCTTC. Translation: CSAGGDFLGGYTF.

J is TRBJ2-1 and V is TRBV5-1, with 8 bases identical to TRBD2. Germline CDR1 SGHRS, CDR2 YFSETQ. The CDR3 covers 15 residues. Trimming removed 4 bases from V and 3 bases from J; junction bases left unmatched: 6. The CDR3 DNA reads TGCGCCAGCAGCCCCGGGAGCGGGGGCTACAATGAGCAGTTCTTC. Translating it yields CASSPGSGGYNEQFF.

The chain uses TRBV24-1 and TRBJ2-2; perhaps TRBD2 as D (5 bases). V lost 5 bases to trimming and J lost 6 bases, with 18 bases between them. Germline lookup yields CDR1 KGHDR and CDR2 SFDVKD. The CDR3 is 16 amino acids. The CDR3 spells CATSADPLKRAGELFF. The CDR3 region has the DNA TGTGCCACCAGTGCTGACCCTCTGAAGAGGGCCGGGGAGCTGTTTTTT.

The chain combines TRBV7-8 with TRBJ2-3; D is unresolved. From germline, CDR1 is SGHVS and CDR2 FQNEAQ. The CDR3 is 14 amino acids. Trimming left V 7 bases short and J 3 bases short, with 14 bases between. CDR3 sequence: CASKDGTSTDTQYF. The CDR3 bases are TGTGCCAGCAAGGATGGAACCAGTACAGATACGCAGTATTTT.

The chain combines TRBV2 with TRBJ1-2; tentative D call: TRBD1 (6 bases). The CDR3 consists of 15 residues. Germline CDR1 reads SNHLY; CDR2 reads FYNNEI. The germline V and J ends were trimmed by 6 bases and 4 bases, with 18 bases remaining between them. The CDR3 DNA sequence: TGTGCCAGCAGACCCGGGACACCGAGGGGCTATGGCTACACCTTC. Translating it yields CASRPGTPRGYGYTF.

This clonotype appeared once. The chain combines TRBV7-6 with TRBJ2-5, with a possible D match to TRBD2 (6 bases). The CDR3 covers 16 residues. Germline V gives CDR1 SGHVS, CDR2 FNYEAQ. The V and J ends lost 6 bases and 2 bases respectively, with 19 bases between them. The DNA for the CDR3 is TGTGCCAGCAGGTCCGGGGACTGGACATATCAAGAGACCCAGTACTTC. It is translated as CASRSGDWTYQETQYF.

The CDR3 DNA sequence: TGTGCCAGCAGCCCCCAGGCCGGGGTAGAGACCCAGTACTTC. This sequence encodes CASSPQAGVETQYF. This rearrangement joins TRBV7-9 to TRBJ2-5; weak D call: TRBD2 (5 bases). The CDR3 totals 14 residues. CDR1 and CDR2 from the germline V gene are SEHNR and FQNEAQ (reference sequence). V lost 5 bases, J lost 4 bases, and 14 bases lay in between.

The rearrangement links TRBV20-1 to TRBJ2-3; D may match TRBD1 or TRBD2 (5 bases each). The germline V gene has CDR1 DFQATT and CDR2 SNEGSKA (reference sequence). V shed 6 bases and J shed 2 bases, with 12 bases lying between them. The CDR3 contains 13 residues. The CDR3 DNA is TGCAGTGCCCTGGGGGAGTACACAGATACGCAGTATTTT. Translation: CSALGEYTDTQYF.

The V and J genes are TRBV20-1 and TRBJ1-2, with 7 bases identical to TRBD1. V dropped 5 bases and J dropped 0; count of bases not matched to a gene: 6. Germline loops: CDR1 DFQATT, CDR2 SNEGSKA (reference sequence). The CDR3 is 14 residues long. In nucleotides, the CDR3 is TGCAGTGCTCAAGGACAGGAGACTAACTATGGCTACACCTTC. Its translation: CSAQGQETNYGYTF.

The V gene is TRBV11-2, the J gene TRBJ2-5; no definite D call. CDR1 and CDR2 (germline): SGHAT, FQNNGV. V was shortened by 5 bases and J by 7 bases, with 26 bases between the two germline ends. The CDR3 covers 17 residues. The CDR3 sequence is CASSPGGGAGPAATQYF. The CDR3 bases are TGTGCCAGCAGCCCCGGTGGTGGAGCTGGACCGGCGGCGACCCAGTACTTC.

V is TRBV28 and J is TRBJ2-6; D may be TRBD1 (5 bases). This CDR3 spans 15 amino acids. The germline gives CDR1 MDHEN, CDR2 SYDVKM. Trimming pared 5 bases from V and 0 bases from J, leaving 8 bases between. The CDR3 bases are TGTGCCAGCAGTGACAGAGGCTCTGGGGCCAACGTCCTGACTTTC. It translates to CASSDRGSGANVLTF. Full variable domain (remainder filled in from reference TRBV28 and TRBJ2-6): DVKVTQSSRYLVKRTGEKVFLECVQDMDHENMFWYRQDPGLGLRLIYFSYDVKMKEKGDIPEGYSVSREKKERFSLILESASTNQTSMYLCASSDRGSGANVLTFGAGSRLTVL.

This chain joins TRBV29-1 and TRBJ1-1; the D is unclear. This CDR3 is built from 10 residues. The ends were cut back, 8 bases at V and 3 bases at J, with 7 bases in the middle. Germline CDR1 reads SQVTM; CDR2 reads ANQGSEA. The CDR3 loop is CSKCYTEAFF. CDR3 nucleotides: TGCAGCAAATGCTACACTGAAGCTTTCTTT.